In this sample, the clone carrying this T cell receptor (beta chain) turned up a few times. TCRdb keeps only in-frame clones here, not all; method: immunoSEQ multiplex PCR. The table has some 45,000 clones, 88% seen once. Patients got 3 mg/kg IV nivolumab weeks 1, 4, 7, 10, then biweekly through week 26. The CDR3 has 13 amino acids. In germline, CDR1 is KGHSH, CDR2 LQKENI. The V and J ends lost 6 bases and 1 base respectively, with 9 bases between them. The sample is drawn from a study of ipilimumab plus nivolumab after autologous stem cell transplantation. Study as a whole: Typical patient got 5 or 6 ipilimumab doses and 7 or 8 nivolumab doses (median). Myeloma patients were high-risk transplant-naive or relapsed within 3 years of first autologous transplant.

Material: PBMCs, obtained in a trial of ipilimumab plus nivolumab as post-transplant consolidation. The genes are TRBV18 and TRBJ1-1; TRBD1 is a possible D gene (6 bases). The receptor comes from a male donor with multiple myeloma. CDR3 loop: CASSQGGNTEAFF. In DNA form, the CDR3 reads TGTGCCAGCTCCCAAGGGGGGAACACTGAAGCTTTCTTT.